A selection of T cell receptor beta chains follows, all from one sample in a study of post-analysis software for immune sequencing data. TCRdb re-analysed the PCR reads in MiXCR, keeping a single row per CDR3 protein. The sample shows about 540,000 distinct CDR3 sequences, roughly 34% of them seen only once. The sequenced material came from blood. The receptors were gathered from a girl younger than 18 with multiple sclerosis. CDR3s include the opening cysteine and the closing phenylalanine or tryptophan. Fields, in order: clone size, V gene, D gene, J gene, CDR3 protein, CDR3 DNA. A D gene is named only where the DNA matches it firmly. Only part of the rows carry a size: once, few, many, or a class if the clone is expanded.

abundance: NA
v_gene: TRBV11-2
d_gene: TRBD1
j_gene: TRBJ2-1
CDR3aa: CASSLEVRTGPQFF
CDR3nt: TGTGCCAGCAGCTTAGAGGTGCGGACAGGGCCTCAGTTCTTC

abundance: NA
v_gene: TRBV11-1
d_gene: TRBD2
j_gene: TRBJ2-5
CDR3aa: CASSESGGRQETQYF
CDR3nt: TGTGCCAGCAGCGAGAGCGGGGGAAGGCAAGAGACCCAGTACTTC

abundance: many
v_gene: TRBV12-3/TRBV12-4
d_gene: NA
j_gene: TRBJ1-2
CDR3aa: CASSLAAGDGYTF
CDR3nt: TGTGCCAGCAGTCTAGCGGCGGGCGATGGCTACACCTTC

abundance: NA
v_gene: TRBV4-1
d_gene: NA
j_gene: TRBJ2-1
CDR3aa: CASSQVFDEQFF
CDR3nt: TGCGCCAGCAGCCAAGTTTTCGATGAGCAGTTCTTC

abundance: NA
v_gene: TRBV5-6
d_gene: NA
j_gene: TRBJ2-4
CDR3aa: CASSLDGRGRSKNIQYF
CDR3nt: TGTGCCAGCAGCTTGGATGGCAGGGGAAGGTCCAAAAACATTCAGTACTTC

abundance: NA
v_gene: TRBV11-2
d_gene: NA
j_gene: TRBJ2-2
CDR3aa: CASSNRGRTGELFF
CDR3nt: TGTGCCAGCAGCAATAGGGGCCGCACCGGGGAGCTGTTTTTT

abundance: NA
v_gene: TRBV12-3/TRBV12-4
d_gene: NA
j_gene: TRBJ2-2
CDR3aa: CASRPNSAGELFF
CDR3nt: TGTGCCAGCAGGCCCAACAGCGCCGGGGAGCTGTTTTTT

abundance: NA
v_gene: TRBV29-1
d_gene: TRBD1
j_gene: TRBJ2-3
CDR3aa: CSWGTRTGTQYF
CDR3nt: TGCAGCTGGGGGACACGGACAGGTACGCAGTATTTT

abundance: NA
v_gene: TRBV20-1
d_gene: TRBD1
j_gene: TRBJ1-3
CDR3aa: CSARGGTVSSGNTIYF
CDR3nt: TGCAGTGCTAGAGGTGGGACAGTCAGCTCTGGAAACACCATATATTTT

abundance: NA
v_gene: TRBV2
d_gene: TRBD2
j_gene: TRBJ2-3
CDR3aa: CASSVSGGRTDTQYF
CDR3nt: TGTGCCAGCAGTGTAAGCGGGGGAAGAACAGATACGCAGTATTTT

abundance: NA
v_gene: TRBV7-3
d_gene: NA
j_gene: TRBJ1-2
CDR3aa: CASSWDGRGYGYTF
CDR3nt: TGTGCCAGCAGCTGGGACGGGCGAGGCTATGGCTACACCTTC

abundance: many
v_gene: TRBV3-1
d_gene: TRBD2
j_gene: TRBJ2-5
CDR3aa: CASSQRGVGETQYF
CDR3nt: TGTGCCAGCAGCCAACGGGGGGTTGGAGAGACCCAGTACTTC

abundance: NA
v_gene: TRBV20-1
d_gene: NA
j_gene: TRBJ1-1
CDR3aa: CSASRAGDEAFF
CDR3nt: TGCAGTGCTAGTCGGGCAGGGGATGAAGCTTTCTTT

abundance: NA
v_gene: TRBV5-4
d_gene: NA
j_gene: TRBJ2-7
CDR3aa: CASGSGQGITYEQYF
CDR3nt: TGTGCCAGTGGTTCTGGGCAGGGGATTACCTACGAGCAGTACTTC

abundance: NA
v_gene: TRBV20-1
d_gene: NA
j_gene: TRBJ2-5
CDR3aa: CSASVSGDQETQYF
CDR3nt: TGCAGTGCTAGTGTATCGGGGGACCAAGAGACCCAGTACTTC

abundance: NA
v_gene: TRBV6-1
d_gene: NA
j_gene: TRBJ2-5
CDR3aa: CASSANGQKQETQYF
CDR3nt: TGTGCCAGCAGTGCCAATGGACAGAAACAAGAGACCCAGTACTTC

abundance: few
v_gene: TRBV11-2
d_gene: TRBD2
j_gene: TRBJ2-7
CDR3aa: CASSLERGLAATYEQYF
CDR3nt: TGTGCCAGCAGCTTAGAGCGGGGACTAGCGGCCACTTACGAGCAGTACTTC

abundance: once
v_gene: TRBV27
d_gene: NA
j_gene: TRBJ1-1
CDR3aa: CASSSFEVMTNTEAFF
CDR3nt: TGTGCCAGCAGTTCGTTTGAGGTCATGACGAACACTGAAGCTTTCTTT

abundance: NA
v_gene: TRBV10-3
d_gene: TRBD2
j_gene: TRBJ2-1
CDR3aa: CAIRDLAGGPRDEQFF
CDR3nt: TGTGCCATCAGGGATCTAGCGGGGGGACCAAGGGATGAGCAGTTCTTC

abundance: NA
v_gene: TRBV12-3/TRBV12-4
d_gene: NA
j_gene: TRBJ2-5
CDR3aa: CASRLAGFQETQYF
CDR3nt: TGTGCCAGCAGACTGGCGGGGTTCCAAGAGACCCAGTACTTC

abundance: NA
v_gene: TRBV7-9
d_gene: NA
j_gene: TRBJ2-1
CDR3aa: CASSFTGRYNEQFF
CDR3nt: TGTGCCAGCAGCTTTACAGGTCGCTACAATGAGCAGTTCTTC

abundance: NA
v_gene: TRBV25-1
d_gene: NA
j_gene: TRBJ1-1
CDR3aa: CASSEDRKPEAFF
CDR3nt: TGTGCCAGCAGTGAGGACAGAAAACCTGAAGCTTTCTTT

abundance: NA
v_gene: TRBV4-1
d_gene: TRBD1
j_gene: TRBJ1-5
CDR3aa: CASSQDPDRGYQPQHF
CDR3nt: TGCGCCAGCAGCCAAGACCCGGACAGGGGGTATCAGCCCCAGCATTTT

abundance: few
v_gene: TRBV20-1
d_gene: NA
j_gene: TRBJ1-2
CDR3aa: CSAGAGDYGYTF
CDR3nt: TGCAGTGCTGGGGCGGGTGACTATGGCTACACCTTC

abundance: NA
v_gene: TRBV9
d_gene: NA
j_gene: TRBJ2-5
CDR3aa: CASSPAPGGLVETQYF
CDR3nt: TGTGCCAGCAGCCCGGCCCCCGGGGGCCTCGTAGAGACCCAGTACTTC

abundance: NA
v_gene: TRBV7-2
d_gene: NA
j_gene: TRBJ2-3
CDR3aa: CASSLEPISTDTQYF
CDR3nt: TGTGCCAGCAGCTTAGAGCCGATTAGCACAGATACGCAGTATTTT

abundance: NA
v_gene: TRBV7-2
d_gene: NA
j_gene: TRBJ2-7
CDR3aa: CASSPGTMPHEQYF
CDR3nt: TGTGCCAGCAGCCCAGGGACCATGCCCCACGAGCAGTACTTC

abundance: few
v_gene: TRBV7-9
d_gene: NA
j_gene: TRBJ1-1
CDR3aa: CASSLASLTEAFF
CDR3nt: TGTGCCAGCAGCTTAGCGAGTCTTACTGAAGCTTTCTTT

abundance: NA
v_gene: TRBV5-1
d_gene: TRBD1
j_gene: TRBJ2-1
CDR3aa: CASSYWTGGNEQFF
CDR3nt: TGCGCCAGCAGCTACTGGACAGGGGGCAATGAGCAGTTCTTC